The clone carrying this TCR beta chain was picked up many times. The sample comes from a study of blood T cell repertoires in COVID-19. As for the study in general: There were acute and convalescent COVID-19 samples, and they came from the United States, Italy and Spain. Sources were T cells, B-cell-depleted T cells, or PBMCs; the material itself was cDNA or gDNA.

In the source study's methods: Estimated nucleated cell counts came from reference gene primer amplification. The repertoire was sequenced with immunoSEQ multiplex PCR; TCRdb's copy has only in-frame clones and lacks some. V and J calls plus clone size are reproduced from that table; the DNA served to infer D and trimming. The table includes about 300,000 clones, 88% detected once. Per germline, CDR1 LGHNA and CDR2 YNFKEQ. V was trimmed by 1 base and J by 7 bases, leaving 11 bases between them. This CDR3 is 15 amino acids long. Sequencing input: peripheral blood. V usage is TRBV4-2 and J usage is TRBJ1-6; weak D call: TRBD1 (6 bases). The source is a woman aged 30 to 39 who had recovered from COVID-19. CDR3 coding DNA: TGTGCCAGCAGCCAAGTAGGGGGAATGAATTCACCCCTCCACTTT. Residues: CASSQVGGMNSPLHF.